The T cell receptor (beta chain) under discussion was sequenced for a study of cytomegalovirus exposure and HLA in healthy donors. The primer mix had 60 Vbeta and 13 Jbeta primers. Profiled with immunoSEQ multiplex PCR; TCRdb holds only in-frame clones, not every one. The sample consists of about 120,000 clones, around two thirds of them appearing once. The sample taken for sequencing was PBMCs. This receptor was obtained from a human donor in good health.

The CDR3 is CASSPTSNPTDTQYF. CDR3 in DNA: TGTGCCAGCAGCCCGACATCAAACCCCACAGATACGCAGTATTTT. The chain combines TRBV5-4 with TRBJ2-3; D is ambiguous. This CDR3 has 15 residues. Looked up from germline, CDR1 is SGHNT and CDR2 is YYREEE (reference sequence). The V and J ends lost 4 bases and 2 bases respectively, with 14 bases between them.